The clone carrying this TCR beta chain has just a few counts. The entry originates in a study of radiation and T cells in renal cell carcinoma. The CDR3 loop spans 14 amino acids. The V gene's germline CDR1 is MRHNA and CDR2 SNTAGT. Trimming removed 5 bases at V and 2 bases at J, with 12 bases between. The assay was immunoSEQ multiplex PCR, and TCRdb's table has in-frame clones only and misses some. This table holds some 15,000 clones, approximately 56% found once. Treatment denoted: treatment-naive control, cytoreductive nephrectomy. Controls included several female and over 10 male donors, resected 2011 to 2014.

Sequencing used tumor tissue, obtained from a patient whose treatment was nephrectomy without radiotherapy. The TCR originated in a man aged 40-50 years with renal cell carcinoma. The chain combines TRBV6-4 with TRBJ1-2; D remains ambiguous. The CDR3 region has the DNA TGTGCCAGCAGTCGGGCTCTTTCGAACTATGGCTACACCTTC. It encodes CASSRALSNYGYTF.